Here is one T cell receptor (beta chain) with its context. Antigen specificity is unknown. Germline V gene lookup returns CDR1 SGHNT and CDR2 YYREEE (reference sequence). CDR3 size: 12 residues. V lost 3 bases, J lost 1 base, and 4 bases lay in between. This sample was included in a study of vaccination effects on CD4 cells after COVID-19. General study findings and limits: Vaccine-induced clones in healthy vaccinees cross-reacted with common cold coronaviruses in only 1 of 255 cases.

TCRdb's copy holds only in-frame clones and misses some; the assay was immunoSEQ multiplex PCR. The sample includes over 25,000 clones, about 79% of them seen just once. After expansion with viral peptide pools in the ViraFEST assay, antigen-specific CD4+ T cells were sequenced. Isolating CD4+ T cells followed less than 11 days of culture. As their vaccination, participants received two doses of either BNT162b2 or mRNA-1273. A half-volume exchange with IL-2 medium occurred on days 3 and 7. This TCR derives from a human donor who received a COVID-19 vaccine. Some clones in this sample may be carry-over from other donors' samples. The sample was CD4+ T cells from PBMCs cultured with SARS-CoV-2 spike peptides, taken after COVID-19 vaccination. The chain is built from TRBV5-4 and TRBJ1-2; D uncertain. CDR3 sequence reads: CASSSINYGYTF. The CDR3 bases are TGTGCCAGCAGCTCCATTAACTATGGCTACACCTTC.